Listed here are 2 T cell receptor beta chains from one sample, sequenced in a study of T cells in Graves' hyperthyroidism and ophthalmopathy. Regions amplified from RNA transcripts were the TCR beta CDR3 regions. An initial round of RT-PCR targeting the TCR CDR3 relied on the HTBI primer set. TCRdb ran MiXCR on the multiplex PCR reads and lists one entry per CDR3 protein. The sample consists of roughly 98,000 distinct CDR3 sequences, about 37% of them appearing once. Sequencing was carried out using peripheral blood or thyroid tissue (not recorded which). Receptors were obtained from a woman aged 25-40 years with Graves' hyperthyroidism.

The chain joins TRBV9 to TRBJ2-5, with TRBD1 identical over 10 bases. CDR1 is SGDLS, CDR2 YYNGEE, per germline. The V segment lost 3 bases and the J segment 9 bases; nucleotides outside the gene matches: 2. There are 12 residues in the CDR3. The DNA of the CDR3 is TGTGCCAGCAGCGACGGGACAGGGGCCCAGTACTTC. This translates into CASSDGTGAQYF.

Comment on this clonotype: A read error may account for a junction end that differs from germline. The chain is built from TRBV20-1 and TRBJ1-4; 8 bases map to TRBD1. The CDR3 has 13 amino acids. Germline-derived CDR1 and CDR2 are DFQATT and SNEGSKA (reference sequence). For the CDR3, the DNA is TGCAGTGCTAGTGCAGGGGGCGTTGAAAAACTGCTTTTT. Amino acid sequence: CSASAGGVEKLLF.